This TCR beta chain was obtained from a study of T cells in Graves' hyperthyroidism and ophthalmopathy. The CDR3 runs to 18 residues. Germline values: CDR1 LGHDT, CDR2 YNNKEL (reference sequence). This clonotype occurred a few times. Sequence at one end of the junction differs from germline and may be a read error. From RNA transcripts, TCR beta CDR3 regions were amplified. A first-round RT-PCR of the TCR CDR3 used the HTBI primer set. From the multiplex PCR reads, TCRdb called clonotypes with MiXCR, one entry per CDR3 protein. The top ten clones hold roughly 60% of a sample with hundreds of thousands of distinct CDR3 sequences, roughly 20% of them seen once.

The rearrangement links TRBV3-1 to TRBJ2-2; 9 positions agree with TRBD2. The receptor was isolated from a young man with Graves' ophthalmopathy. The sequenced sample consisted of blood. The CDR3 loop reads CANSQELAGSANTGELFF. CDR3 nucleotides: TGTGCCAACAGCCAAGAACTAGCGGGTTCCGCGAACACCGGGGAGCTGTTTTTT.